This TCR beta chain was recorded in a study of T cells in Graves' hyperthyroidism and ophthalmopathy. Points from the study as a whole: By a 13 V-J model, ophthalmopathy was set apart from stable hyperthyroidism.

The CDR3 spans 13 residues. From germline, CDR1 is DFQATT and CDR2 SNEGSKA (reference sequence). Note on this clonotype: Its antigen is undetermined. One end of the junction is discordant with germline, which a read error may explain.

TCR beta CDR3 regions were amplified from RNA. The HTBI primer set served for first-round RT-PCR of the TCR CDR3. Each CDR3 protein gets one entry after TCRdb re-called the multiplex PCR reads with MiXCR. The sample consists of 150,000 or so distinct CDR3 sequences, roughly 23% of them appearing once. This sequence was found in a woman in her forties or fifties with Graves' hyperthyroidism that later progressed to Graves' ophthalmopathy. Source material: blood. The chain recombines TRBV20-1 with TRBJ2-3; perhaps D is TRBD1 or TRBD2 (9 bases each). The CDR3 coding sequence is TGCGGTGCTCTAGCGGGACAGGGAGATACGCAGTATTTT. Translating gives CGALAGQGDTQYF.